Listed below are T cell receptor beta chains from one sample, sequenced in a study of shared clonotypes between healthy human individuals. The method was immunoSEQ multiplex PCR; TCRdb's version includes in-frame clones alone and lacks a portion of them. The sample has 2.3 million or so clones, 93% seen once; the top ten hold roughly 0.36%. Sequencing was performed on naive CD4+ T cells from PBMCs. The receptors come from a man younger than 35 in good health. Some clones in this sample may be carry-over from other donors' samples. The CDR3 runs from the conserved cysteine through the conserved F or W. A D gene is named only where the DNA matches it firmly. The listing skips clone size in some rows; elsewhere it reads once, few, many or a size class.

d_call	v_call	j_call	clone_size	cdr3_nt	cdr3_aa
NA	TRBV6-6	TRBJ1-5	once	TGTGCCAGCAGTTACGGACAGACAAGCAATCAGCCCCAGCATTTT	CASSYGQTSNQPQHF
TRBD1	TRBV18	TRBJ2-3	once	TGTGCCAGCTCACCCGAGACAGGGAGCACAGATACGCAGTATTTT	CASSPETGSTDTQYF
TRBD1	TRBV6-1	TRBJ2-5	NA	TGTGCCAGCAGTCGGACAGGGGGCTTGGAGACCCAGTACTTC	CASSRTGGLETQYF
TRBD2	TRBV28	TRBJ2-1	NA	TGTGCCAGCAGTGTGCTCGGCGGGAGCTCCTACAATGAGCAGTTCTTC	CASSVLGGSSYNEQFF
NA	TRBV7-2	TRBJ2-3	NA	TGTGCCAGCAGCTCTTCAGCGGGCACAGATACGCAGTATTTT	CASSSSAGTDTQYF
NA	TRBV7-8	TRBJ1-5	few	TGTGCCAGCAGCTTAGGGGGATCAATCACGACCCAGCATTTT	CASSLGGSITTQHF
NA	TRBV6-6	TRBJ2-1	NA	TGTGCCAGCAGTCGGAGCGGGCCATCTCTAGTGGAGCAGTTCTTC	CASSRSGPSLVEQFF
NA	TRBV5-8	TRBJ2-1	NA	TGTGCCAGCAGCCCCCCTGGGCCGGGGGGCCTTTATGAGCAGTTCTTC	CASSPPGPGGLYEQFF
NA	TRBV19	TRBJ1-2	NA	TGTGCCAGTAGTATAGCCGGGGCGCGCTACACCTTC	CASSIAGARYTF
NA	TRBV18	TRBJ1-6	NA	TGTGCCAGCTCACCGCGGGCTCCGGGGGACTCACCCCTCCACTTT	CASSPRAPGDSPLHF
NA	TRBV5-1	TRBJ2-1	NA	TGCGCCAGCAGCTGGGGTATGATCGGCCTATACAATGAGCAGTTCTTC	CASSWGMIGLYNEQFF
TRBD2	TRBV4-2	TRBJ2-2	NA	TGTGCCAGCAGCCAAGGCGGGAGGGCCGGAACCGGGGAGCTGTTTTTT	CASSQGGRAGTGELFF
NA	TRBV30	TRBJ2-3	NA	TGTGCCTGGAGTGTCGGGCTATCTAGCACAGATACGCAGTATTTT	CAWSVGLSSTDTQYF
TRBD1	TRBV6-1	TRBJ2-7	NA	TGTGCCAGCAGTGGTAAAGGTAGGACAGGGACTCTGGAGCAGTACTTC	CASSGKGRTGTLEQYF
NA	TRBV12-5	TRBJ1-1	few	TGTGCTAGTGGTACAGACAGGTATTCTACTGAAGCTTTCTTT	CASGTDRYSTEAFF
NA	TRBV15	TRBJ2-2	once	TGTGCCACCAGCCCCTACTCGGGTCGAGGCACCGGGGAGCTGTTTTTT	CATSPYSGRGTGELFF
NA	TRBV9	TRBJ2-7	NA	TGTGCCAGCACTCTCGGGCAGGACCCCTACGAGCAGTACTTC	CASTLGQDPYEQYF
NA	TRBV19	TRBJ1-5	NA	TGTGCCAGTAGTAGGACAGCGTATAGCAATCAGCCCCAGCATTTT	CASSRTAYSNQPQHF
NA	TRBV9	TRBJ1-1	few	TGTGCCAGCAGCGCGGGGAACGGTTGGACTGAAGCTTTCTTT	CASSAGNGWTEAFF
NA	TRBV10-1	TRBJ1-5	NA	TGCGCCAGTTCACAGGATAGCAATCAGCCCCAGCATTTT	CASSQDSNQPQHF